This T cell receptor (beta chain) was identified during a study of CD8 T cells in ankylosing spondylitis. The germline CDR1 and CDR2 sequences are SGHRS and YFSETQ. CDR3 size: 17 residues. V gave up 1 base and J gave up 4 bases; unmatched junction bases: 11. One entry per CDR3 protein, called by TCRdb with MiXCR from the 5' RACE reads. The data contain approximately 200,000 distinct CDR3 sequences, roughly 13% of them singletons. The origin of this receptor is a male donor with ankylosing spondylitis or in good health (not recorded which). Sequences were obtained from blood, either unsorted or a sorted T cell fraction (not recorded which). The rearrangement links TRBV5-1 to TRBJ2-3; 8 nucleotides match TRBD1. CDR3: CASSLSGWQGAADTQYF. The CDR3 region has the DNA TGCGCCAGCAGCTTGTCGGGTTGGCAGGGGGCCGCAGATACGCAGTATTTT.